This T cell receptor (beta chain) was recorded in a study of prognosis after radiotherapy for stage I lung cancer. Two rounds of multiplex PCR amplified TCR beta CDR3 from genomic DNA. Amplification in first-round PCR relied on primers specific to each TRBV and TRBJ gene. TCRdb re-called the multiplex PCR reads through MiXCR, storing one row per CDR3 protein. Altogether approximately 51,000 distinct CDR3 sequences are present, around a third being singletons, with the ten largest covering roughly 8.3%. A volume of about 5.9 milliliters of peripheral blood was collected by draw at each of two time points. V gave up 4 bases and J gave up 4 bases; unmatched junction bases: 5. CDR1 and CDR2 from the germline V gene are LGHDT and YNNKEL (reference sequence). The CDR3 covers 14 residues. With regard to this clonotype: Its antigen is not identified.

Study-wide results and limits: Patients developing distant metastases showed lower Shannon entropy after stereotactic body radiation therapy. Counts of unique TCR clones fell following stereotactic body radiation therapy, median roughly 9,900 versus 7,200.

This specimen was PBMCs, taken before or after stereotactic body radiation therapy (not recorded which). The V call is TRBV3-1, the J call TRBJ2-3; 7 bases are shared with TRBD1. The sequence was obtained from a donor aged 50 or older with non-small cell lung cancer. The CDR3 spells CASSLGTAADTQYF. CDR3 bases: TGTGCCAGCAGCCTCGGGACAGCGGCAGATACGCAGTATTTT.